The 5 T cell receptor beta chains presented below share a single source sample, sequenced in a study of blood T cell repertoires in COVID-19. Data came from immunoSEQ multiplex PCR; TCRdb stores just in-frame clones and leaves some out. The sample includes 250,000 or so clones, roughly 90% of them seen just once. Sequenced input: peripheral blood. The source of these receptors is an older woman with acute or convalescent COVID-19.

V gene TRBV6-5 combines with J gene TRBJ2-3, with a weak D call TRBD2 (6 bases). Germline values: CDR1 MNHEY, CDR2 SVGAGI. The V end was cut by 0 bases, the J end by 6 bases, with 10 bases between. CDR3 length: 14 residues. The CDR3 here is CASSYSGLADTQYF. For the CDR3, the DNA is TGTGCCAGCAGTTACTCAGGGCTAGCGGATACGCAGTATTTT.

CDR3 coding DNA: TGTGCCAGCAGCCCGTTCAGGGGGGCAAATGAAAAACTGTTTTTT. Protein: CASSPFRGANEKLFF. The chain has TRBV5-8 and TRBJ1-4, with 7 bases fitting TRBD1. Unmatched junction bases numbered 8, after V lost 4 bases and J lost 5 bases. Germline CDR1 SGHTS, CDR2 YDEGEE. This CDR3 spans 15 amino acids.

In regard to this clone: This sample includes further DNA sequences coding for the same CDR3. V usage is TRBV5-1 and J usage is TRBJ2-3; 7 nucleotides align to TRBD1. The germline gives CDR1 SGHRS, CDR2 YFSETQ. This CDR3 is built from 14 residues. J gave up 3 bases and V 0 bases, and 1 base lay outside the gene matches. This chain's CDR3 is CASSLAGGTDTQYF. Written as DNA, the CDR3 is TGCGCCAGCAGCTTGGCAGGGGGTACAGATACGCAGTATTTT.

The chain couples TRBV19 to TRBJ1-6; the D gene is possibly TRBD1 (6 bases). Germline V gene lookup returns CDR1 LNHDA and CDR2 SQIVND (reference sequence). Deletions cut 5 bases from V and 7 bases from J, with 15 bases between. The CDR3 length is 15 residues. Here the CDR3 DNA reads TGTGCCAGTAGTCCGCAGGGGAGGGGGAATTCACCCCTCCACTTT. This encodes CASSPQGRGNSPLHF. The full variable domain, with the rest looked up from reference TRBV19 and TRBJ1-6, is DGGITQSPKYLFRKEGQNVTLSCEQNLNHDAMYWYRQDPGQGLRLIYYSQIVNDFQKGDIAEGYSVSREKKESFPLTVTSAQKNPTAFYLCASSPQGRGNSPLHFGNGTRLTVT.

The CDR3 reads CASRAGTSDTF. The CDR3 coding sequence is TGTGCCAGCAGGGCCGGGACATCGGATACCTTC. The chain is built from TRBV28 and TRBJ1-2; perhaps TRBD1 as D (6 bases). The germline V and J ends were trimmed by 6 bases and 14 bases, with 16 bases remaining between them. Looked up from germline, CDR1 is MDHEN and CDR2 is SYDVKM. The CDR3 covers 11 residues.